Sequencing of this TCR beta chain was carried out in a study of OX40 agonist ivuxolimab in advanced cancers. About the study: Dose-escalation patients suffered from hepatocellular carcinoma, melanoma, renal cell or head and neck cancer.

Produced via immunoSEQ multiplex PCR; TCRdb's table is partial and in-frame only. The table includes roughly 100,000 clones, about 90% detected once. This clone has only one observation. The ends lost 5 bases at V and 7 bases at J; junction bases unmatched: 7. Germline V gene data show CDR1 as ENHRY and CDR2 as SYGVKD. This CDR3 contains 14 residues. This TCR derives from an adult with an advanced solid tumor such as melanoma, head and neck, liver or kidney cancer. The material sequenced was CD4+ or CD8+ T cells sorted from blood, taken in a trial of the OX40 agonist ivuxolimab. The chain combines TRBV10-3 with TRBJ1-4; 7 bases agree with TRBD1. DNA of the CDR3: TGTGCCATCAGTCAGACAGGGCACAGTGAAAAACTGTTTTTT. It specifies CAISQTGHSEKLFF.